This T cell receptor (beta chain) was sequenced during a study of PD-1 blockade in classical Hodgkin lymphoma. With respect to this clone: The antigen is unknown.

Autologous stem cell transplantation was followed by relapse in every patient, and brentuximab vedotin exposure varied. Germline values: CDR1 LGHNA, CDR2 YNFKEQ. V gave up 1 base and J gave up 1 base; unmatched junction bases: 11. This CDR3 comprises 18 residues. The data were produced by immunoSEQ multiplex PCR, yet TCRdb's version contains in-frame clones alone and is incomplete. The sample lists 4,000 to 4,500 clones; about 70% were seen once. Study observations and caveats: A reduction in baseline TCR diversity was reportedly seen in newly diagnosed patients relative to healthy donors. Repertoire difference causes, possibly disease activity or prior therapy, remain undefined. For complete responders, baseline diversity was comparable to that of newly diagnosed patients. By C4D1, CD4+ diversity increased significantly, especially in complete responders.

The chain joins TRBV4-2 to TRBJ2-3, with TRBD2 matching over 7 bases. Sequenced material: peripheral blood mononuclear cells (PBMCs), taken before the second cycle of nivolumab. The source of this sequence is a human donor with classical Hodgkin lymphoma. The DNA for the CDR3 is TGTGCCAGCAGCCAAGGAGAGGGAGGGAGGGCCCGCACAGATACGCAGTATTTT. Amino acids: CASSQGEGGRARTDTQYF.